This entry concerns a single T cell receptor (beta chain). The antigen it binds to is not known. No base qualities exist here, and no much larger clone lies one base off it. Collaborating institutions collected whole blood in K2EDTA tubes following their own protocols. Collaborator samples were shipped for TCRbeta analysis as frozen whole blood, isolated PBMCs, or DNA extracted from either sample type. These data are taken from a study of blood T cell repertoires in COVID-19 (dated by TCRdb to about 2020). Background for the entire study: Samples from collaborators originated in the United States, Italy and Spain and spanned both the acute and convalescent phases of COVID-19. The prospective study material was composed of cDNA or gDNA derived from T cells, B-cell-depleted T cells, or PBMCs. The dataset comprised deeply sampled blood TCRbeta repertoires from subjects exposed to, actively infected with, or recovered from COVID-19. The repertoires were released in a freely available public database intended as a resource for research on the immune response to SARS-CoV-2. The samples were drawn from the first 160 participants of the ongoing ImmuneRACE study and from 1,254 subjects provided by 6 global collaborators. Nearly every sample came with metadata listing a de-identified subject ID, COVID-19 status, age in years and sex. Where available, HLA class I and class II types were obtained from metadata supplied by the sample provider rather than from assay-based typing.

Sequences LGHNT (CDR1) and FRNRAP (CDR2) are obtained from the germline V gene. The CDR3 numbers 17 residues from cysteine through phenylalanine. Only CDR3 DNA is held: 51 bases, read in frame from base 1. V drops 2 bases and J drops 4 bases, leaving 20 bases in between. Here is what the overall study found, with its caveats: The quantity of clinical and demographic metadata differed by source and by participant and was supplied without curation.

TCRbeta CDR3 regions were amplified from genomic DNA by means of the immunoSEQ Assay, a bias-controlled multiplex PCR. Per the authors' processing: The number of nucleated cells in each sample was estimated by amplification of reference gene primers within the assay. To quantify the absolute abundance of each unique TCRbeta CDR3 rearrangement, sequence reads were collapsed and filtered. For each sample, productive Simpson clonality was calculated as the square root of Simpson's diversity index over productive rearrangements. TCRdb's version of the immuneACCESS table is confined to in-frame rearrangements and falls short of the full clone set. An unresolved V gene accounts for under half of the shortfall where checked; the remainder is of unknown origin. Clone size and V and J calls were adopted from that table, with D and trimming inferred from the DNA. Here the sample has approximately 80,000 clones; 70% to 80% occur a single time. The leading ten clones occupy approximately 15% of the sample.

Sequencing was performed on peripheral blood. The chain is assembled from TRBV12-5 and TRBJ2-5, and TRBD1 may be the D gene, going by 6 matching bases. The TCR was taken from an older man with active or convalescent COVID-19. The sequenced DNA is TGTGCTAGTGGTTTGCCTCTAGTTCCCACAGGGTTAGAGACCCAGTACTTC. Translated, this is CASGLPLVPTGLETQYF.